This T cell receptor beta chain was found in a study of T cells after yellow fever vaccination. Across the whole study: In the case of low-cell-number fractions, SMART-Seq v4 Ultra Low Input was used for preparation. Study outcomes and limitations: Contamination of FACS-sorted repertoires by abundant clonotypes from the bulk population could occur. Most clones from primary vaccination resurfaced after the booster (around 97% CD4, around 89% CD8). On re-exposure, the response was weaker but peaked faster, at day 5 versus 15.

Germline CDR1 MNHEY, CDR2 SMNVEV (reference sequence). Trimming took 8 bases from V and 4 from J, leaving 8 bases between them. The CDR3 has 11 residues. This clonotype has only a few counts. Its antigen remains unknown. TCRdb independently ran MiXCR on the 5' RACE reads; one entry per CDR3 protein. This sample has hundreds of thousands of distinct CDR3 sequences, with about 13% found just once. This sequence was found in a man in his thirties or forties who received the YFV17D yellow fever vaccine. Sample: PBMCs, taken on the day of the yellow fever booster vaccination. The J gene is TRBJ1-1, the V gene TRBV27; D ambiguous. This CDR3 is CASLLGTEAFF. The CDR3 nucleotides are TGTGCCAGCCTCTTGGGCACTGAAGCTTTCTTT.